This entry lists 6 T cell receptor beta chains sequenced from one sample in a study of T cell responses to AZD1222 COVID-19 vaccine. Libraries were prepared by immunoSEQ multiplex PCR; TCRdb keeps only in-frame clonotypes and omits some of them. The sample lists about 140,000 clones, 80% to 95% occurring once. The input for sequencing was peripheral blood, taken on day 0 of MenACWY control vaccination. These receptor sequences come from an adult in good health.

This clone was observed once. This chain connects TRBV12-3 or TRBV12-4 to TRBJ1-5; maybe TRBD1 (5 bases). Trimming removed 3 bases at V and 7 bases at J, with 10 bases between. There are 13 residues in the CDR3. The CDR3: CASSFGRGQPQHF. The CDR3 DNA reads as TGTGCCAGCAGTTTTGGTAGGGGCCAGCCCCAGCATTTT.

The chain joins TRBV25-1 to TRBJ2-1; 9 nucleotides align to TRBD2. With V trimmed by 5 bases and J by 9 bases, 11 bases remained unmatched. The CDR3 contains 15 residues. Germline V gene data show CDR1 as MGHDK and CDR2 as SYGVNS. The chain's CDR3 is CASSSKAGGLPEQFF. The CDR3 nucleotides are TGTGCCAGCAGTTCCAAGGCGGGGGGGTTACCTGAGCAGTTCTTC.

The CDR3 sequence: CASSHRGQGQYF. CDR3 nucleotides: TGCGCCAGCAGCCACAGAGGACAGGGGCAGTACTTC. The chain employs TRBV4-3 and TRBJ2-7; the match to TRBD1 covers 8 bases. The V gene's germline CDR1 is LGHNA and CDR2 YSLEER. The V and J ends lost 3 bases and 9 bases, in that order; junction bases with no gene match: 4. CDR3 length equals 12 residues.

The CDR3 DNA reads TGTGCCAGCAGCGTAGACGGTAACACTGAAGCTTTCTTT. Translating it yields CASSVDGNTEAFF. The V and J genes are TRBV9 and TRBJ1-1; D not resolved. Trimming took 0 bases from V and 2 from J, leaving 5 bases between them. The CDR3 is made up of 13 amino acids. CDR1 is SGDLS, CDR2 YYNGEE, per germline.

The chain uses TRBV6-4 and TRBJ2-1; 16 nucleotides match TRBD2. With V trimmed by 6 bases and J by 2 bases, 4 bases remained unmatched. Germline V gene sequence: CDR1 MRHNA, CDR2 SNTAGT. This CDR3 has 17 residues. The CDR3 nucleotides are TGTGCCAGCAGCGGGACTAGCGGGGGGGCGGCCTACAATGAGCAGTTCTTC. The encoded protein is CASSGTSGGAAYNEQFF.

The chain has TRBV15 and TRBJ1-2; D perhaps matches TRBD1 (6 bases). This CDR3 contains 17 residues. With 2 bases removed from V and 0 bases from J, the gap between germline ends came to 16 bases. Per the germline V gene, CDR1 is LNHNV and CDR2 is YYDKDF (reference sequence). The CDR3 nucleotides are TGTGCCACCAGCAGACCGACCGGGACACCTTCTAACTATGGCTACACCTTC. Amino acid sequence: CATSRPTGTPSNYGYTF.